The sequence of this T cell receptor (beta chain) was determined in a study of CD8+ T cells in alopecia areata (dated by TCRdb to the late 2010s). For context, the study as a whole: The treated patients, all with moderate-to-severe alopecia areata, were enrolled in an open-label pilot trial of oral tofacitinib given at 5 to 10 mg twice daily. To study T cell clonal expansion in alopecia areata, the researchers applied high-throughput TCRbeta sequencing to both the C3H/HeJ mouse model and human patients. TCRbeta CDR3 regions were amplified by immunoSEQ multiplex PCR with 35 Vbeta forward and 13 Jbeta reverse primers. In treated patients, disease severity was measured using the SALT score, which gives the percentage of scalp surface area affected. Patients stayed on tofacitinib for 6 to 18 months and then had 6 months of follow-up off drug so that delayed response and recurrence could be assessed. Clonality in the scalp was compared among normal scalp (n=4), patchy alopecia areata scalp (n=8), and alopecia totalis/universalis scalp (n=8). On the human side, TCRbeta sequencing was run on scalp tissue and on sorted CD4+ and CD8+ peripheral blood T cells from healthy controls and from alopecia areata patients with either patchy or totalis/universalis disease. The RNA source kit depended on sample type: the PAXgene miRNA kit for fixed scalp, the miRNeasy kit for PBMCs, and the RNeasy kit for mouse skin. Patients on tofacitinib were biopsied at baseline and after 4 and 24 weeks of treatment, and several of the patients also had a later scalp biopsy.

The study at large found these results: Compared with normal scalp, lesional scalp had higher clonality and more expanded CD8+ clones, particularly in alopecia totalis/universalis, a pattern that suggests antigenic drive. During tofacitinib treatment, many expanded lesional clones remained in scalp and blood, and this persistence may partly explain relapse after treatment is stopped. Because the treated cohort was small and included a single nonresponder, larger studies are needed to assess links between baseline CD8+ expansion and response. Tofacitinib significantly decreased scalp clonality and the number of expanded CD8+ clones among the top 100 scalp clones. Unlike mouse skin, which is dominated by gammadelta T cells, normal human skin has resident alphabeta T cells that are also sequenced, and this complicates analysis of the scalp TCR repertoire. Shared TCR sequences between patients were less evident than in mice, which may be partly attributable to HLA diversity in the patient population.

Libraries came from the immunoSEQ multiplex PCR assay. RNA was extracted from all samples and reverse transcribed into cDNA, which served as template for TCR sequencing. SuperScript III was used for first-strand cDNA synthesis, primed with a 2:1 mix of oligo-dT and random hexamers. A synthetic immune receptor repertoire was used to assess amplification bias, and residual bias was removed computationally. In the source study's methods: After raw reads were preprocessed to remove errors, the CDR3 was defined following IMGT conventions as running from the conserved cysteine to phenylalanine. Clonality was calculated as 1 minus Shannon entropy normalized by log2 of the number of productive unique TCRs. Whether each scalp clone was CD4 or CD8 was inferred by checking scalp TCRbeta sequences against the CD4 and CD8 repertoires from sorted blood. TCRdb carries this immuneACCESS record with in-frame sequences only. Its versions omit some clonotypes, under half of them owing to an unresolved V gene in the studies checked, with the rest unexplained. For V, J and clone size, that table is used; D and trimming come from the DNA. Here the sample has roughly 220,000 clones; around 66% occur a single time. Of the sample, roughly 1.2% falls within the top ten clones.

Regarding this clone: Its antigen remains undetermined. Qualities for individual bases were not recorded, and no much larger clone is one base off.

The CDR3, cysteine through phenylalanine, is 14 amino acids long. Just CDR3 DNA is preserved here, 42 bases in frame from base 1. The germline V gene yields SQVTM for CDR1 and ANQGSEA for CDR2. The V and J ends are trimmed by 4 bases and 2 bases, leaving 13 bases between them. This specimen's treatment or condition label, interpreted: oral pan-JAK inhibitor, 5-10 mg twice daily. Peripheral blood and lesional scalp punch biopsies were obtained from patients with alopecia areata. PBMCs were isolated by density centrifugation and stained for CD3, CD4 and CD8, after which CD4+ and CD8+ T cells were sorted on a FACSAria.

The chain uses TRBV29-1 and TRBJ2-3, with the D call tentatively TRBD1 or TRBD2, each fitting 5 bases. The sample was CD4+ T cells sorted from blood, taken around week 46, from a patient treated with tofacitinib. The origin of this receptor is a human donor with alopecia areata. The CDR3: CSVGDGTATDTQYF. The nucleotide sequence is given as TGCAGCGTTGGGGACGGGACGGCCACAGATACGCAGTATTTT.